The 30 T cell receptor beta chains listed next were all sequenced from one sample in a study of a mutant IDH1 vaccine in newly diagnosed glioma (dated by TCRdb to the early 2020s). Preparation of the library involved the immunoSEQ multiplex PCR assay. TCRdb's version of the immuneACCESS table is confined to in-frame rearrangements and falls short of the full clone set. An unresolved V gene accounts for under half of the shortfall where checked; the remainder is of unknown origin. In this sample the table shows more than 35,000 clones, 81% of which occur a single time. The top ten constitute roughly 4.5% of the sample. Antigens for these TCRs are unknown. This sample's time point label indicates: week 35, safety follow-up. Every vaccine dose consisted of 300 ug of a 20-mer mutant IDH1 peptide in Montanide, administered subcutaneously together with topical imiquimod. The material sequenced was PBMCs, taken from a glioma patient whose treatment included an IDH1 peptide vaccine. These receptors originate from a woman between 40 and 55 years old with glioma. Some clones in this sample may be carry-over from other donors' samples.

This clone was counted once. The chain carries TRBV11-3 and TRBJ2-2; D gene ambiguous. This CDR3 comprises 13 residues. V lost 5 bases, J lost 2 bases, and 6 bases lay in between. Germline assignment: CDR1 SGHNT and CDR2 YENEEA. CDR3 region: CASSNRNTGELFF. CDR3 coding DNA: TGTGCCAGCAGCAACCGAAACACCGGGGAGCTGTTTTTT.

The J gene is TRBJ2-7, the V gene TRBV5-4; 7 bases are a match to TRBD2. Trimming at V came to 1 base and at J to 4 bases, leaving 5 bases not matched to a gene. Germline CDR1 is SGHNT and CDR2 is YYREEE (reference sequence). The CDR3 extends over 14 amino acids. Here the CDR3 reads CASSLSGARYEQYF. The CDR3 nucleotides are TGTGCCAGCAGCTTGAGCGGGGCGCGATACGAGCAGTACTTC.

The rearrangement uses TRBV27 and TRBJ2-7; 7 nucleotides line up with TRBD2. The CDR3 runs to 14 residues. Germline V gene lookup returns CDR1 MNHEY and CDR2 SMNVEV (reference sequence). The J segment lost 5 bases and the V segment lost 8 bases, leaving 12 bases of the junction unmatched. The CDR3 nucleotides read TGTGCCAGCTGGGGGGGGAGGACCATTCACGAGCAGTACTTC. Translation gives CASWGGRTIHEQYF.

In DNA form, the CDR3 reads TGTGCCAGCAGTTCCTCTAGCTCGGTTCCAGATACGCAGTATTTT. This encodes CASSSSSSVPDTQYF. The J gene is TRBJ2-3, the V gene TRBV28, with D perhaps matching TRBD2 (5 bases). CDR1 is MDHEN and CDR2 is SYDVKM in the germline V gene. This CDR3 has 15 residues. The germline V and J ends were trimmed by 4 bases and 4 bases, with 15 bases remaining between them. The full variable domain, completed using reference TRBV28 and TRBJ2-3, is DVKVTQSSRYLVKRTGEKVFLECVQDMDHENMFWYRQDPGLGLRLIYFSYDVKMKEKGDIPEGYSVSREKKERFSLILESASTNQTSMYLCASSSSSSVPDTQYFGPGTRLTVL.

The V gene is TRBV4-3, the J gene TRBJ2-7; unclear D gene. The CDR3 loop spans 15 amino acids. Germline CDR1 is LGHNA and CDR2 is YSLEER. Trimming removed 2 bases from V and 4 bases from J, with 15 bases in between. CDR3: CASSQSLTELYEQYF. DNA for the CDR3: TGCGCCAGCAGCCAATCTTTAACGGAGCTTTACGAGCAGTACTTC.

The chain couples TRBV5-1 to TRBJ2-2, with D tentatively TRBD1 or TRBD2 (6 bases each). Germline CDR1 is SGHRS and CDR2 is YFSETQ. This CDR3 comprises 16 residues. V was pared by 3 bases and J by 1 base, with 13 bases between. The CDR3 loop is CASSSPGGLNTGELFF. CDR3 nucleotides: TGCGCCAGCAGCTCCCCCGGGGGCCTGAACACCGGGGAGCTGTTTTTT.

The chain carries TRBV28 and TRBJ1-4; a possible D gene is TRBD1 (5 bases). V shed 3 bases and J shed 10 bases, with 9 bases lying between them. Germline CDR1 and CDR2: MDHEN and SYDVKM. The CDR3 is made up of 12 amino acids. In DNA form, the CDR3 reads TGTGCCAGCAGTTTTCGGGGGACAAAACTGTTTTTT. It codes for CASSFRGTKLFF.

This chain uses TRBV5-4 with TRBJ1-4, with TRBD1 matching 9 bases. Germline CDR1 SGHNT, CDR2 YYREEE (reference sequence). The CDR3 has 15 residues. V was pared by 4 bases and J by 3 bases, with 4 bases of the junction left unmatched. CDR3 coding DNA: TGTGCCAGCAGCACCTACAGGGGGCCTAATGAAAAACTGTTTTTT. Protein: CASSTYRGPNEKLFF.

This chain connects TRBV29-1 to TRBJ1-1; D not resolved. The CDR3 has 12 residues. Between the trimmed V and J ends, which lost 6 bases and 1 base, there was a span of 9 bases. Germline V lookup: CDR1 SQVTM, CDR2 ANQGSEA. Written as DNA, the CDR3 is TGCAGCGTGTATAGCAGGAACACTGAAGCTTTCTTT. Protein sequence: CSVYSRNTEAFF.

The J gene is TRBJ1-1, the V gene TRBV10-3; D uncertain. Trimming removed 4 bases at V and 0 bases at J, with 15 bases between. There are 16 residues in the CDR3. CDR1 is ENHRY and CDR2 is SYGVKD in the germline V gene. The CDR3 DNA reads as TGTGCCATCAGTGGAGGCTTCCGGGAGATGAACACTGAAGCTTTCTTT. Amino acid sequence: CAISGGFREMNTEAFF.

The rearrangement joins TRBV6-1 to TRBJ1-2; possibly TRBD1 for D (5 bases). This CDR3 contains 13 residues. The V and J ends lost 5 bases and 1 base respectively, with 8 bases between them. CDR1 and CDR2 from the germline V gene are MNHNS and SASEGT. CDR3 sequence (DNA): TGTGCCAGCAGTCCCGACAGTAACTATGGCTACACCTTC. This encodes CASSPDSNYGYTF.

V is TRBV2 and J is TRBJ1-5, with TRBD1 as a possible D gene (6 bases). The CDR3 has 14 residues. Trimming shortened V by 7 bases and J by 7 bases, and 17 bases separated the two germline ends. Germline CDR1 is SNHLY and CDR2 is FYNNEI. The CDR3 DNA reads TGTGCCAGCACCCAAGACAGGACTGGGCAGCCCCAGCATTTT. Translation: CASTQDRTGQPQHF.

The chain links TRBV10-3 to TRBJ2-6; D is undetermined. This CDR3 is built from 17 residues. Germline loops: CDR1 ENHRY, CDR2 SYGVKD. V was clipped by 9 bases and J by 0 bases, with 18 bases between them. The CDR3, as DNA: TGTGCCATTACAAGTAAAGGAGAAAGCTCTGGGGCCAACGTCCTGACTTTC. This translates into CAITSKGESSGANVLTF.

This sequence joins TRBV7-9 and TRBJ2-2; 8 bases match TRBD2. The length of the CDR3 is 14 residues. V lost 5 bases and J lost 6; bases outside the gene matches: 5. Per the germline V gene, CDR1 is SEHNR and CDR2 is FQNEAQ (reference sequence). The CDR3 region has the DNA TGTGCCAGCAGCCTCGTCGGGGGGGCCGGGGAGCTGTTTTTT. Translated: CASSLVGGAGELFF.

This chain joins TRBV14 and TRBJ2-7, with no clear D. Between the trimmed V and J ends, which lost 4 bases and 0 bases, there was a span of 7 bases. CDR3 length: 13 residues. The germline V gene has CDR1 SGHDN and CDR2 FVKESK. The CDR3 DNA follows: TGTGCCAGCAGCCCCCGGTACTCCTACGAGCAGTACTTC. It specifies CASSPRYSYEQYF.

The V call is TRBV7-9, the J call TRBJ2-3; D not resolved. There are 13 residues in the CDR3. The V end was cut by 4 bases, the J end by 9 bases, with 14 bases between. From germline, CDR1 is SEHNR and CDR2 FQNEAQ (reference sequence). The CDR3 is CASSSPTDPTQYF. In DNA, the CDR3 is TGTGCCAGCAGCTCTCCCACCGACCCAACGCAGTATTTT.

The rearrangement links TRBV19 to TRBJ1-5; D is possibly TRBD1 (5 bases). Germline CDR1 and CDR2: LNHDA and SQIVND (reference sequence). This CDR3 has 17 amino acids. The V gene lost 4 bases and the J gene lost 2 bases, with 18 bases spanning the gap. CDR3 in amino acids: CASSTGKGTFGNQPQHF. In DNA, the CDR3 is TGTGCCAGTAGTACAGGGAAGGGGACGTTCGGCAATCAGCCCCAGCATTTT.

This sequence joins TRBV9 and TRBJ1-3; D not resolved. V dropped 5 bases and J dropped 2 bases, with 20 bases sitting between them. The CDR3 sequence is 17 residues long. Germline-derived CDR1 and CDR2 are SGDLS and YYNGEE. The CDR3, as DNA: TGTGCCAGCAGTGAAAACCCGGGCGGGATCCCTGGAAACACCATATATTTT. The encoded protein is CASSENPGGIPGNTIYF.

The chain couples TRBV4-2 to TRBJ2-5, with 10 bases matching TRBD2. This CDR3 has 18 amino acids. V dropped 0 bases and J dropped 4; count of bases not matched to a gene: 11. The germline gives CDR1 LGHNA, CDR2 YNFKEQ. In DNA form, the CDR3 reads TGTGCCAGCAGCCAAGAGGGACCTAGCGGGAGAGGTCGAGAGACCCAGTACTTC. It codes for CASSQEGPSGRGRETQYF.

The chain uses TRBV28 and TRBJ1-1; weak D call: TRBD1 (5 bases). This CDR3 has 15 amino acids. CDR1 and CDR2 from the germline V gene are MDHEN and SYDVKM. Trimming pared 5 bases from V and 4 bases from J, leaving 17 bases between. The CDR3 is CASSLGPKGATEAFF. As DNA, the CDR3 is TGTGCCAGCAGTCTTGGCCCGAAAGGGGCCACTGAAGCTTTCTTT.

This clone turned up a few times. The genes are TRBV2 and TRBJ1-2; D remains ambiguous. Germline V CDR1 and CDR2: SNHLY, FYNNEI. The CDR3 is made up of 13 amino acids. V dropped 3 bases and J dropped 4 bases, with 9 bases sitting between them. The DNA for the CDR3 is TGTGCCAGCAGTGAGCGAATACTCTATGGCTACACCTTC. It specifies CASSERILYGYTF.

This chain connects TRBV5-8 to TRBJ1-1; 7 nucleotides agree with TRBD1. V trimming: 2 bases; J trimming: 4 bases; junction bases outside the gene matches: 5. Germline loops: CDR1 SGHTS, CDR2 YDEGEE. The CDR3 consists of 14 residues. The CDR3 DNA is TGTGCCAGCAGCTTCCAGGGGGATGGCACTGAAGCTTTCTTT. Its translation is CASSFQGDGTEAFF.

The V gene is TRBV7-9, the J gene TRBJ1-4; D not resolved. V was clipped by 8 bases and J by 0 bases, with 13 bases between them. This CDR3 is built from 15 residues. Germline lookup yields CDR1 SEHNR and CDR2 FQNEAQ (reference sequence). CDR3 residues: CASGLALATNEKLFF. The CDR3 nucleotides read TGTGCCAGCGGCCTCGCATTAGCAACTAATGAAAAACTGTTTTTT.

The chain links TRBV7-6 to TRBJ1-5; D call uncertain. V lost 5 bases and J lost 3, with 5 bases in between. This CDR3 spans 12 amino acids. Germline CDR1 and CDR2: SGHVS and FNYEAQ. The CDR3 reads CASSPPNQPQHF. The CDR3 region has the DNA TGTGCCAGCAGCCCTCCCAATCAGCCCCAGCATTTT. The whole variable domain, filled in from reference TRBV7-6 and TRBJ1-5, reads GAGVSQSPRYKVTKRGQDVALRCDPISGHVSLYWYRQALGQGPEFLTYFNYEAQQDKSGLPNDRFSAERPEGSISTLTIQRTEQRDSAMYRCASSPPNQPQHFGDGTRLSIL.

The chain uses TRBV6-4 and TRBJ2-1; a weak D match, TRBD1 (6 bases). CDR3 length equals 14 residues. Germline assignment: CDR1 MRHNA and CDR2 SNTAGT. Trimming took off 6 bases at V and 0 bases at J, with 9 bases between the two ends. CDR3: CASSRDNSYNEQFF. The CDR3 region has the DNA TGTGCCAGCAGCCGGGACAACTCCTACAATGAGCAGTTCTTC.

This clone was counted a single time. The chain has TRBV7-2 and TRBJ2-3, with TRBD1 matching over 8 bases. Germline V gene lookup returns CDR1 SGHTA and CDR2 FQGNSA. V gave up 5 bases and J gave up 6 bases; unmatched junction bases: 10. The CDR3 loop spans 15 amino acids. The CDR3 sequence is CASSDRGVAGDTQYF. The CDR3 DNA follows: TGTGCCAGCAGCGACAGGGGAGTAGCCGGGGATACGCAGTATTTT.

This clone has a single count. The chain joins TRBV7-6 to TRBJ2-5, with TRBD1 matching over 9 bases. The end of the DNA aligns better with TRBJ2-7, so the J call may be wrong. CDR1 is SGHVS, CDR2 FNYEAQ, per germline. The CDR3 consists of 14 residues. CDR3 in DNA: TGTGCCAGCAGCCAGGGACAGGGCGGCAACGAGCAGTACTTC. Its translation: CASSQGQGGNEQYF.

This clone was seen a handful of times. The chain employs TRBV7-2 and TRBJ1-5; D is unresolved. V lost 2 bases and J lost 3, with 2 bases in between. Germline V gene data show CDR1 as SGHTA and CDR2 as FQGNSA. The CDR3 has 12 amino acids. The CDR3 bases are TGTGCCAGCAGCTTATTCAATCAGCCCCAGCATTTT. This sequence encodes CASSLFNQPQHF.

The chain has TRBV20-1 and TRBJ1-2; D call uncertain. Germline CDR1 DFQATT, CDR2 SNEGSKA (reference sequence). The CDR3 loop spans 11 amino acids. Trimming stripped 7 bases from V and 4 bases from J, with 10 bases between. In DNA form, the CDR3 reads TGCAGTGGGAATCAGATCTATGGCTACACCTTC. This sequence encodes CSGNQIYGYTF.

This clone came up once. The J gene is TRBJ2-2, the V gene TRBV6-6; the match to TRBD1 covers 9 bases. The CDR3 spans 16 residues. V was pared by 0 bases and J by 5 bases, with 4 bases of the junction left unmatched. Germline V gives CDR1 MNHNY, CDR2 SVGAGI (reference sequence). The CDR3 region is CASSYSRTGDTGELFF. Here the CDR3 DNA reads TGTGCCAGCAGTTACTCGAGGACAGGGGATACCGGGGAGCTGTTTTTT.